This T cell receptor beta chain was sequenced in a study of cytomegalovirus exposure and HLA in healthy donors. Overall study findings and caveats: The listing of roughly 160 TCR beta chains classed them as cytomegalovirus-associated. The presence/absence work took it that sequencing depth was about the same across donors.

The sample holds one count of this clone. Antigen: not known. V lost 4 bases, J lost 6 bases, and 15 bases lay in between. The V gene's germline CDR1 is KGHSH and CDR2 LQKENI. This CDR3 contains 14 residues. Use of 60 Vbeta and 13 Jbeta primers characterized the PCR. How the authors handled the data: Later analysis identified some 80 million unique TCR beta chains, approximately 11 million shared. Only in-frame clones appear in the TCRdb table, and some are missing; sequencing was by immunoSEQ multiplex PCR. V and J calls and clone size come straight from that table; D and trimming were deduced from the DNA. Seen here are over 75,000 clones, 84% observed once, and the top ten hold 5.6%.

The clonotype originates from a woman aged 18-30 years in good health and CMV-seropositive. This chain joins TRBV18 and TRBJ1-1; tentative D call: TRBD1 (6 bases). Specimen: PBMCs. The CDR3 spells CASSRDNKNSEAFF. In nucleotides, the CDR3 is TGTGCCAGCTCACGGGACAACAAGAATTCTGAAGCTTTCTTT.